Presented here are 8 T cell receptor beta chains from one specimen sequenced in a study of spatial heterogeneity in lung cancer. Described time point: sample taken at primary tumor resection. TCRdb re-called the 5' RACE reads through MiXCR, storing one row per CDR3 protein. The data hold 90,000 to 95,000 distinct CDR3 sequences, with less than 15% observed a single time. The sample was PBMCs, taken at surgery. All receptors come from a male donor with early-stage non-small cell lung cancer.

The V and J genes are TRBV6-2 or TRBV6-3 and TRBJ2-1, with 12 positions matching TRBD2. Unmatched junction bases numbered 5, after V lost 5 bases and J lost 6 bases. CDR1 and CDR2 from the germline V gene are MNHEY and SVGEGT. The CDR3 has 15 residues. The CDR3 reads CASSLTSGGINEQFF. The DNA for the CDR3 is TGTGCCAGCAGTCTAACTAGCGGGGGGATCAATGAGCAGTTCTTC.

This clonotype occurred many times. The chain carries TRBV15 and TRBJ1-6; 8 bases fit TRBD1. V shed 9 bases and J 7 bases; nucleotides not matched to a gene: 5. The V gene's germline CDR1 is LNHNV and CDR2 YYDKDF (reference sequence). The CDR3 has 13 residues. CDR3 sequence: CATADRVNSPLHF. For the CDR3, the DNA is TGTGCCACAGCGGACAGGGTAAATTCACCCCTCCACTTT.

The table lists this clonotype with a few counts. The CDR3 region is CASSLRPDRPGGDEQYF. Written as DNA, the CDR3 is TGTGCCAGCAGCTTACGTCCGGACCGACCAGGGGGGGACGAGCAGTACTTC. The chain has TRBV9 and TRBJ2-7, with D possibly called TRBD1 or TRBD2 (7 bases each). Trimming took off 4 bases at V and 5 bases at J, with 25 bases between the two ends. Germline V gives CDR1 SGDLS, CDR2 YYNGEE. The CDR3 loop spans 17 amino acids.

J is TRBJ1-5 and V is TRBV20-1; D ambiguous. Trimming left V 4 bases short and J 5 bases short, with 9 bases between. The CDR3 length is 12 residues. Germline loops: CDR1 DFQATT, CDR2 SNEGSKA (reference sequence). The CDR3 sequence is CSANQADQPQHF. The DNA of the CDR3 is TGCAGTGCTAATCAGGCGGATCAGCCCCAGCATTTT.

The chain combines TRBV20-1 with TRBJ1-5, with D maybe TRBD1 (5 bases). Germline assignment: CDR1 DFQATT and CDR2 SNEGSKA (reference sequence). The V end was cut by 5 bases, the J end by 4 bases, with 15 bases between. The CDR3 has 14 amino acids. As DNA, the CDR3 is TGCAGTGCTCGCCGAGGAGGGGATAATCAGCCCCAGCATTTT. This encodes CSARRGGDNQPQHF.

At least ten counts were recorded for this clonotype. CDR3 in DNA: TGTGCCAGCAGTGAAGGTTCGAGCAATCAGCCCCAGCATTTT. Its translation is CASSEGSSNQPQHF. The chain combines TRBV6-1 with TRBJ1-5; D unclear. The germline V gene encodes CDR1 MNHNS and CDR2 SASEGT. The V end was cut by 1 base, the J end by 1 base, with 5 bases between. This CDR3 region has 14 residues.

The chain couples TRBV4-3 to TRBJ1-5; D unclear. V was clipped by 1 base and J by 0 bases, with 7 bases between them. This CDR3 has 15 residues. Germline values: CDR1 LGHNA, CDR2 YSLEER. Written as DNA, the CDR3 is TGCGCCAGCAGCCAAGTTTTTCCTAGCAATCAGCCCCAGCATTTT. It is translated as CASSQVFPSNQPQHF.

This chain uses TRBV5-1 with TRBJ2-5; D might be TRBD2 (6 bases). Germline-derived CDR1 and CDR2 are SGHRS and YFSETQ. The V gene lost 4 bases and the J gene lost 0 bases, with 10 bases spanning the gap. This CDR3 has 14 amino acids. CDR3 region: CASSPRGYQETQYF. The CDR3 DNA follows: TGCGCCAGCAGCCCCCGGGGGTACCAAGAGACCCAGTACTTC. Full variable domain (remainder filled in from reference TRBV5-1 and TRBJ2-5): KAGVTQTPRYLIKTRGQQVTLSCSPISGHRSVSWYQQTPGQGLQFLFEYFSETQRNKGNFPGRFSGRQFSNSRSEMNVSTLELGDSALYLCASSPRGYQETQYFGPGTRLLVL.